This is a list of T cell receptor beta chains from one sample in a study of blood T cell repertoires in COVID-19. Clones were read by immunoSEQ multiplex PCR, and TCRdb kept only the in-frame ones, dropping some. The table has some 90,000 clones, roughly 80% seen once. The sequencing input was peripheral blood. The receptors come from a human donor in a cohort sampled during active COVID-19. Each CDR3 is given with its conserved first and last residue. D genes are given only for firm matches. The listing skips clone size in some rows; elsewhere it reads once, few, many or a size class.

v_call,clone_size,d_call,j_call,cdr3_aa,cdr3_nt
TRBV6-5,-,-,TRBJ1-5,CATNPRGDQPQHF,TGTGCCACCAACCCCAGGGGAGATCAGCCCCAGCATTTT
TRBV5-4,-,-,TRBJ1-6,CASSPGGDPDSPLHF,TGTGCCAGCAGCCCCGGAGGGGATCCGGACTCACCCCTCCACTTT
TRBV7-9,-,-,TRBJ1-4,CASSRGSGWEKLFF,TGTGCCAGCAGCCGAGGAAGCGGGTGGGAAAAACTGTTTTTT
TRBV28,-,-,TRBJ2-7,CASTQAGYEQYF,TGTGCCAGCACCCAAGCGGGCTACGAGCAGTACTTC
TRBV7-2,few,-,TRBJ2-5,CASDLQGETQYF,TGTGCCAGCGATCTGCAGGGGGAGACCCAGTACTTC
TRBV28,-,-,TRBJ1-1,CASSQTGDTNTEAFF,TGTGCCAGCAGCCAAACTGGGGACACGAACACTGAAGCTTTCTTT
TRBV5-4,-,TRBD1,TRBJ1-1,CASSSRQGRNTEAFF,TGTGCCAGCAGCTCACGACAGGGTCGGAACACTGAAGCTTTCTTT
TRBV28,-,-,TRBJ1-1,CASSLAGSTEAFF,TGTGCCAGCAGTTTAGCGGGTAGCACTGAAGCTTTCTTT
TRBV5-1,once,-,TRBJ2-6,CASSFDGQTLSGANVLTF,TGCGCCAGCAGCTTCGACGGACAGACGCTCTCTGGGGCCAACGTCCTGACTTTC
TRBV4-2,once,TRBD1,TRBJ2-7,CASSQVWDSSYEQYF,TGTGCCAGCAGCCAAGTTTGGGACAGCTCCTACGAGCAGTACTTC
TRBV30,-,TRBD2,TRBJ2-7,CAWSGLAGGYEQYF,TGTGCCTGGAGTGGCTTAGCGGGGGGCTACGAGCAGTACTTC
TRBV18,-,-,TRBJ2-5,CASSLGLIQETQYF,TGTGCCAGCTCACTTGGACTGATCCAAGAGACCCAGTACTTC
TRBV10-3,-,TRBD1,TRBJ2-3,CASNGQGITDTQYF,TGTGCCAGTAACGGACAGGGGATCACAGATACGCAGTATTTT
TRBV5-1,-,TRBD2,TRBJ2-7,CASSSTPAGGSYEQYF,TGCGCCAGCAGTTCAACCCCAGCGGGAGGTTCCTACGAGCAGTACTTC
TRBV4-1,-,TRBD2,TRBJ2-3,CASSKGTSGTTDTQYF,TGCGCCAGCTCCAAGGGGACTAGCGGAACCACAGATACGCAGTATTTT
TRBV2,-,TRBD2,TRBJ2-2,CASRFRTSGVAGELFF,TGTGCCAGCAGATTCAGGACTAGCGGGGTTGCCGGGGAGCTGTTTTTT
TRBV7-2,few,-,TRBJ2-5,CASSLGPPGTQYF,TGTGCCAGCAGCTTAGGACCCCCGGGGACCCAGTACTTC
TRBV10-1,-,TRBD2,TRBJ2-7,CASSGQAGPYEQYF,TGCGCCAGCAGTGGCCAAGCGGGGCCCTACGAGCAGTACTTC
TRBV7-2,-,-,TRBJ1-2,CASSLDLLGGRGYTF,TGTGCCAGCAGCTTAGACCTATTGGGGGGACGCGGCTACACCTTC
TRBV5-1,-,TRBD1,TRBJ1-6,CASSTDRVTLHF,TGCGCCAGCAGCACGGACAGGGTAACCCTCCACTTT
TRBV11-2,once,-,TRBJ1-4,CASSLGLVGGNEKLFF,TGTGCCAGCAGCTTAGGGTTGGTGGGGGGGAATGAAAAACTGTTTTTT
TRBV7-9,-,-,TRBJ1-6,CASSLYSPGQNSPLHF,TGTGCCAGCAGCTTATATTCCCCCGGACAGAATTCACCCCTCCACTTT
TRBV5-1,-,-,TRBJ2-6,CASSLAYNSGGANVLTF,TGCGCCAGCAGCTTGGCTTACAATTCAGGTGGGGCCAACGTCCTGACTTTC
TRBV18,-,-,TRBJ2-6,CASSPPGALRANVLTF,TGTGCCAGCTCACCACCGGGGGCGTTACGGGCCAACGTCCTGACTTTC
TRBV11-2,-,-,TRBJ1-1,CASSLAGYEAFF,TGTGCCAGCAGCTTAGCAGGGTATGAAGCTTTCTTT
TRBV6-5,-,-,TRBJ1-5,CASRRRGASNQPQHF,TGTGCCAGCAGGAGACGGGGGGCCAGCAATCAGCCCCAGCATTTT
TRBV3-1/TRBV3-2,-,TRBD2,TRBJ2-1,CASSQEMASGGIEFF,TGTGCCAGCAGCCAAGAAATGGCTAGCGGGGGGATCGAGTTCTTC
TRBV5-4,-,TRBD1,TRBJ1-2,CASSPGQGRSGGYTF,TGTGCCAGCAGCCCCGGACAGGGAAGAAGTGGTGGCTACACCTTC
TRBV28,-,-,TRBJ2-7,CASRQGSYEQYF,TGTGCCAGCAGACAGGGATCCTACGAGCAGTACTTC
TRBV2,-,-,TRBJ1-3,CASSEQGSGNTIYF,TGTGCCAGCAGTGAACAGGGCTCTGGAAACACCATATATTTT
TRBV7-3,-,-,TRBJ2-1,CASSLTGHSGSYNEQFF,TGTGCCAGCAGCTTGACAGGACACTCGGGCTCCTACAATGAGCAGTTCTTC
TRBV15,-,-,TRBJ1-2,CATSRELAGDGYTF,TGTGCCACCAGCAGAGAATTGGCAGGGGATGGCTACACCTTC
TRBV24-1,-,-,TRBJ2-1,CATSAVRYNEQFF,TGTGCCACCAGTGCGGTTAGATACAATGAGCAGTTCTTC
TRBV28,-,TRBD1,TRBJ1-1,CASSAPDRDTEAFF,TGTGCCAGCAGTGCCCCGGACAGGGACACTGAAGCTTTCTTT
TRBV11-3,-,TRBD1,TRBJ1-1,CASSLQGAATEAFF,TGTGCCAGCAGCTTACAGGGGGCGGCCACTGAAGCTTTCTTT
TRBV3-1/TRBV3-2,-,-,TRBJ1-5,CASSQDRDQPQHF,TGTGCCAGCAGCCAAGATCGAGATCAGCCCCAGCATTTT
TRBV5-6,-,-,TRBJ2-7,CASSADYTYEQYF,TGTGCCAGCAGCGCGGACTATACCTACGAGCAGTACTTC
TRBV4-1,-,TRBD2,TRBJ2-7,CASSHGSGSSYEQYF,TGCGCCAGCAGCCACGGTAGCGGGAGCTCCTACGAGCAGTACTTC
TRBV7-9,-,TRBD2,TRBJ2-1,CASIPRGRAYNEQFF,TGTGCCAGCATCCCCCGTGGGAGGGCCTATAATGAGCAGTTCTTC
TRBV9,-,TRBD2,TRBJ2-5,CASSVSGGQETQYF,TGTGCCAGCAGCGTAAGCGGGGGGCAAGAGACCCAGTACTTC
TRBV12-5,-,-,TRBJ2-1,CASGTGGGNEQFF,TGTGCTAGTGGTACCGGGGGAGGCAATGAGCAGTTCTTC
TRBV28,-,-,TRBJ1-5,CASSYYGGGGYQPQHF,TGTGCCAGCAGTTATTATGGTGGGGGGGGATATCAGCCCCAGCATTTT
TRBV5-1,-,TRBD1,TRBJ2-5,CASSLGQGATQETQYF,TGCGCCAGCAGCTTGGGACAGGGGGCCACCCAAGAGACCCAGTACTTC
TRBV6-9,-,-,TRBJ2-3,CASIIYPPRALRTDTQYF,TGTGCCAGCATCATTTACCCCCCCAGGGCTCTGAGGACAGATACGCAGTATTTT
TRBV5-4,-,TRBD1,TRBJ2-7,CASSRQGARDEQYF,TGTGCCAGCAGCCGACAGGGGGCGCGGGACGAGCAGTACTTC
TRBV28,-,TRBD2,TRBJ2-3,CASSPRTSGWGTDTQYF,TGTGCCAGCAGTCCCCGGACTAGCGGTTGGGGAACAGATACGCAGTATTTT
TRBV5-5,-,TRBD2,TRBJ2-6,CASSLVGGEAGANVLTF,TGTGCCAGCAGCTTGGTTGGGGGGGAGGCTGGGGCCAACGTCCTGACTTTC
TRBV3-1/TRBV3-2,-,-,TRBJ1-2,CASSQEGGLGGYTF,TGTGCCAGCAGCCAAGAGGGAGGGCTGGGGGGCTACACCTTC
TRBV28,once,-,TRBJ1-1,CASSRGGSEEAFF,TGTGCCAGCAGTCGGGGGGGCAGTGAAGAAGCTTTCTTT
TRBV30,-,-,TRBJ2-2,CAWSRGRGDTGELFF,TGTGCCTGGAGTAGGGGGCGCGGGGACACCGGGGAGCTGTTTTTT
TRBV4-1,-,-,TRBJ1-1,CASSQAEAPTTEAFF,TGCGCCAGCAGCCAAGCCGAGGCCCCCACCACTGAAGCTTTCTTT
TRBV11-3,-,-,TRBJ2-7,CASSPRGGWEQYF,TGTGCCAGCAGCCCTAGGGGCGGTTGGGAGCAGTACTTC
TRBV7-2,-,-,TRBJ1-5,CASSLAGGGNQPQHF,TGTGCCAGCAGCTTAGCAGGGGGAGGCAATCAGCCCCAGCATTTT
TRBV5-6,-,-,TRBJ1-1,CASSLAFGAFSNTEAFF,TGTGCCAGCAGCTTGGCGTTCGGAGCCTTTTCGAACACTGAAGCTTTCTTT
TRBV11-2,-,-,TRBJ2-7,CASSLSPGRWDEQYF,TGTGCCAGCAGCTTATCCCCGGGGAGGTGGGACGAGCAGTACTTC
TRBV28,-,TRBD2,TRBJ2-1,CASSYPTSGNYNEQFF,TGTGCCAGCAGTTACCCCACTAGCGGCAACTACAATGAGCAGTTCTTC
TRBV28,once,TRBD1,TRBJ1-4,CASSPPGGNYEKLFF,TGTGCCAGCAGTCCCCCAGGGGGAAATTATGAAAAACTGTTTTTT
TRBV5-6,few,-,TRBJ1-2,CASSLETDYGYTF,TGTGCCAGCAGCTTGGAGACAGACTATGGCTACACCTTC
TRBV11-2,-,-,TRBJ2-7,CASSLRETDEQYF,TGTGCCAGCAGCTTACGGGAGACCGACGAGCAGTACTTC
TRBV5-1,-,-,TRBJ2-3,CASSLGTLATDTQYF,TGCGCCAGCAGCTTGGGGACCCTAGCTACAGATACGCAGTATTTT